This TCR beta chain was identified during a study of blood T cell repertoires in COVID-19. The repertoire was sequenced with immunoSEQ multiplex PCR; TCRdb's copy has only in-frame clones and lacks some. The top ten hold approximately 14% of the sample, which has about 180,000 clones, roughly three quarters seen once. The sequencing sample was made of PBMCs or T cells enriched from blood (not recorded which). The TCR sequence derives from a man between 60 and 70 years old who had been exposed to COVID-19.

CDR3 sequence: CASALLPGEQYF. CDR3 in DNA: TGTGCCAGCGCCCTTTTACCAGGGGAGCAGTACTTC. The V and J genes are TRBV27 and TRBJ2-7; tentatively, D is TRBD1 (5 bases). The germline V gene encodes CDR1 MNHEY and CDR2 SMNVEV (reference sequence). The CDR3 is 12 amino acids. V was clipped by 8 bases and J by 7 bases, with 15 bases between them.